The clone carrying this TCR beta chain has at least ten counts. Antigen specificity is unknown. Findings and caveats of the study: Tumor memory CD4+ T cell TCR gene usage was found to cluster with blood and lymph node memory CD4+ cells and with lymph node naive CD4+ cells. The larger cohort examined one V-J beta rearrangement, not whole repertoires.

Trimming shortened V by 5 bases and J by 8 bases, and 7 bases separated the two germline ends. Germline-derived CDR1 and CDR2 are SGHAT and FQNNGV. CDR3 length equals 11 residues. After constant-region reverse-primer amplification, full-length variable regions underwent semi-nested PCR with Nested Universal Primer A. Via MiXCR, TCRdb re-called the 5' RACE reads, giving one row per CDR3 protein. The data show over 50,000 distinct CDR3 sequences, around 24% seen once. This receptor was taken from a female donor with breast cancer. The sequenced sample was tumor-infiltrating naive CD4+ T cells sorted from the breast tumor. Described subset: naive CD4+ T cells, CD4+CD45RA+CD25-. The chain recombines TRBV11-2 with TRBJ2-1; weak D call: TRBD2 (6 bases). The CDR3 sequence: CASSPSDEQFF. CDR3 DNA: TGTGCCAGCAGCCCTAGCGATGAGCAGTTCTTC. Filled out from reference TRBV11-2 and TRBJ2-1, the complete variable domain reads EAGVAQSPRYKIIEKRQSVAFWCNPISGHATLYWYQQILGQGPKLLIQFQNNGVVDDSQLPKDRFSAERLKGVDSTLKIQPAKLEDSAVYLCASSPSDEQFFGPGTRLTVL.